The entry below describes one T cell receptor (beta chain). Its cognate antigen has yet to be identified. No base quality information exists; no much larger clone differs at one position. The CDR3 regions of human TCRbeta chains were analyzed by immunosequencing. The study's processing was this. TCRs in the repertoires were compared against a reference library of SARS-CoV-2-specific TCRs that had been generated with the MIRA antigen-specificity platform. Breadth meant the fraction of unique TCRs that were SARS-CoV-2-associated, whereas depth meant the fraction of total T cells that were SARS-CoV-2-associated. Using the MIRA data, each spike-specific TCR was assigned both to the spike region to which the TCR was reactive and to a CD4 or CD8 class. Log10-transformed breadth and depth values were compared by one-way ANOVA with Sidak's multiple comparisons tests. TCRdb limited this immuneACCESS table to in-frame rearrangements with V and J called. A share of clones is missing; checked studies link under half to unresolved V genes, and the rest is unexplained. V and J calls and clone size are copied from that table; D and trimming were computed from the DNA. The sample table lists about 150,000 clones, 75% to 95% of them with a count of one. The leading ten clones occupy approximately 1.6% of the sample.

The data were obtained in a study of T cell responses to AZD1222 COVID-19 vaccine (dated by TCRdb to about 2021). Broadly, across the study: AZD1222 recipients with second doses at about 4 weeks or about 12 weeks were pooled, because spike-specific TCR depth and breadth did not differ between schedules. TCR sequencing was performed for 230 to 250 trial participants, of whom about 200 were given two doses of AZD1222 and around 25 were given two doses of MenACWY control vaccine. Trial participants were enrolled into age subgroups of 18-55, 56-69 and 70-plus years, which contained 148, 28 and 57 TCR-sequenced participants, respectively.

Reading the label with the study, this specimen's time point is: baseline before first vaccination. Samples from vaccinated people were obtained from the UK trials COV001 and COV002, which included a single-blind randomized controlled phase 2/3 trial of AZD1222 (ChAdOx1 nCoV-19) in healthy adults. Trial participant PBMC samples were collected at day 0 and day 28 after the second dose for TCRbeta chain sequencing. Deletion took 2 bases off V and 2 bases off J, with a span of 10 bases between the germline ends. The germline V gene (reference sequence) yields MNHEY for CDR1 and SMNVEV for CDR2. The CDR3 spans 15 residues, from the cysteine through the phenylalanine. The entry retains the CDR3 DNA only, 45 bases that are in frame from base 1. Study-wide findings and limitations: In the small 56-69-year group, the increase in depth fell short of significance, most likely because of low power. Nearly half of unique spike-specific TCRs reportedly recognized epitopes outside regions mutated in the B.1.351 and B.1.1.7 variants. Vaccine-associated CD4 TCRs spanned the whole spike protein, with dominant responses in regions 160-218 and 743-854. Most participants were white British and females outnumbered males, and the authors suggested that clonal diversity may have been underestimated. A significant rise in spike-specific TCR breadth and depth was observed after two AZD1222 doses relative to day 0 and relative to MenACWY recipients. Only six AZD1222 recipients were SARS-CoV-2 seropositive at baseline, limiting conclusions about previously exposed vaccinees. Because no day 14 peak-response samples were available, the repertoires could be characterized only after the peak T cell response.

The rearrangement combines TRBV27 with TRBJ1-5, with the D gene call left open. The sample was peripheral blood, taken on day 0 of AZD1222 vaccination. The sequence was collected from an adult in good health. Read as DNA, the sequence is TGTGCCAGCAGTTTAACCGGCGGGGGCAATCAGCCCCAGCATTTT. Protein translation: CASSLTGGGNQPQHF.